Below are 25 T cell receptor beta chains sequenced from a single sample in a study of blood T cell repertoires in COVID-19. Sequencing was performed with immunoSEQ multiplex PCR; in TCRdb, only in-frame clones are kept and a portion is missing. The sample has under 15,000 clones, around 90% seen once. Sequencing was performed on peripheral blood. The receptors shown here come from a woman in her seventies with active COVID-19.

J is TRBJ1-2 and V is TRBV7-9; D is unresolved. This CDR3 contains 12 residues. The germline V and J ends were trimmed by 1 base and 5 bases, with 5 bases remaining between them. CDR1 is SEHNR and CDR2 is FQNEAQ in the germline V gene (reference sequence). CDR3 in DNA: TGTGCCAGCAGCTTAGATCCGTATGGCTACACCTTC. Its protein product is CASSLDPYGYTF.

The rearrangement uses TRBV7-2 and TRBJ2-2; TRBD2 aligns across 8 bases. CDR1 and CDR2 from the germline V gene are SGHTA and FQGNSA. V was pared by 8 bases and J by 6 bases, with 14 bases of the junction left unmatched. The CDR3 sequence is 16 residues long. The CDR3 protein is CASGPPGGHRAGELFF. The CDR3 bases are TGTGCCAGCGGGCCCCCGGGAGGGCATCGAGCCGGGGAGCTGTTTTTT. The whole variable domain, filled in from reference TRBV7-2 and TRBJ2-2, reads GAGVSQSPSNKVTEKGKDVELRCDPISGHTALYWYRQSLGQGLEFLIYFQGNSAPDKSGLPSDRFSAERTGGSVSTLTIQRTQQEDSAVYLCASGPPGGHRAGELFFGEGSRLTVL.

This chain uses TRBV29-1 with TRBJ2-1; TRBD2 is a possible D gene (6 bases). CDR3 length: 16 residues. V lost 0 bases and J lost 0, with 12 bases in between. Germline CDR1 is SQVTM and CDR2 is ANQGSEA. The CDR3 sequence is CSVEDPLASSYNEQFF. CDR3 bases: TGCAGCGTTGAAGATCCTCTAGCGAGCTCCTACAATGAGCAGTTCTTC.

This chain connects TRBV4-2 to TRBJ2-7; possibly TRBD1 for D (5 bases). The CDR3 is 18 amino acids. Germline V gives CDR1 LGHNA, CDR2 YNFKEQ. Trimming removed 0 bases from V and 3 bases from J, with 21 bases in between. The CDR3 DNA follows: TGTGCCAGCAGCCAAGATTTAGATGTGGCAGGGTGGATCTACGAGCAGTACTTC. It translates to CASSQDLDVAGWIYEQYF.

The chain carries TRBV30 and TRBJ2-3; 10 bases map to TRBD2. The CDR3 spans 14 residues. The ends lost 2 bases at V and 7 bases at J; junction bases unmatched: 6. The germline CDR1 and CDR2 sequences are GTSNPN and SVGIG (reference sequence). The CDR3 loop is CAWSSSGSINTQYF. CDR3 nucleotide sequence: TGTGCCTGGAGTTCTAGCGGGAGTATTAATACGCAGTATTTT.

In its sample, this clone was seen once. The rearrangement uses TRBV4-1 and TRBJ2-5; a weak D match, TRBD2 (6 bases). With 3 bases removed from V and 1 base from J, the gap between germline ends came to 12 bases. The V gene's germline CDR1 is MGHRA and CDR2 YSYEKL. CDR3 length: 15 residues. This chain's CDR3 is CASSHLGGIQETQYF. In DNA form, the CDR3 reads TGCGCCAGCAGCCACCTCGGGGGAATCCAAGAGACCCAGTACTTC.

The gene calls are TRBV30 and TRBJ2-5; perhaps TRBD2 as D (5 bases). The CDR3 extends over 12 amino acids. Looked up from germline, CDR1 is GTSNPN and CDR2 is SVGIG (reference sequence). V lost 3 bases to trimming and J lost 3 bases, with 8 bases between them. In DNA form, the CDR3 reads TGTGCCTGGAGCCCCGGGAAAGAGACCCAGTACTTC. Its translation: CAWSPGKETQYF.

The chain combines TRBV18 with TRBJ1-2, with TRBD1 matching over 10 bases. In germline, CDR1 is KGHSH, CDR2 LQKENI. Trimming at V came to 5 bases and at J to 2 bases, leaving 2 bases not matched to a gene. The CDR3 runs to 14 residues. CDR3 residues: CASSADRGNYGYTF. CDR3 in DNA: TGTGCCAGCTCAGCGGACAGGGGGAACTATGGCTACACCTTC.

V usage is TRBV19 and J usage is TRBJ2-3; 12 bases align to TRBD2. V lost 7 bases and J lost 0; bases outside the gene matches: 5. The CDR3 contains 16 residues. Germline-derived CDR1 and CDR2 are LNHDA and SQIVND (reference sequence). The DNA of the CDR3 is TGTGCCAGTACCCCTAGCGGGAGGGCTAGCACAGATACGCAGTATTTT. Protein sequence: CASTPSGRASTDTQYF.

This chain joins TRBV28 and TRBJ2-7; 10 bases agree with TRBD1. V lost 5 bases and J lost 3; bases outside the gene matches: 13. CDR1 is MDHEN, CDR2 SYDVKM, per germline. This CDR3 is built from 17 residues. In DNA, the CDR3 is TGTGCCAGCAGTCCTCCTCCGACAGGGGGCCCTATCTACGAGCAGTACTTC. Protein sequence: CASSPPPTGGPIYEQYF.

This chain links TRBV15 with TRBJ2-1; D is unresolved. Trimming removed 1 base from V and 12 bases from J, with 19 bases in between. The CDR3 covers 15 residues. The V gene's germline CDR1 is LNHNV and CDR2 YYDKDF (reference sequence). CDR3 loop: CATSRGSGLVLGQFF. The CDR3 DNA reads TGTGCCACCAGCAGAGGTTCGGGTTTGGTGTTAGGGCAGTTCTTC.

This clone came up once. The rearrangement links TRBV19 to TRBJ1-5; TRBD1 matches 8 bases. The V gene end was trimmed by 2 bases and the J gene end by 3 bases; junction bases not matched to a gene: 6. The germline gives CDR1 LNHDA, CDR2 SQIVND (reference sequence). The CDR3 is made up of 16 amino acids. The CDR3 loop reads CASSISWTGYNQPQHF. The CDR3 DNA is TGTGCCAGTAGTATATCCTGGACAGGGTACAATCAGCCCCAGCATTTT.

This chain uses TRBV23-1 with TRBJ1-6; D remains unclear. TRBV23-1 is sorted into the ORF group, with uncertain function. This CDR3 contains 17 residues. The V end was cut by 0 bases, the J end by 7 bases, with 16 bases between. CDR3 nucleotide sequence: TGCGCCAGCAGTCAATCGGAGGGTAATCTTGGAAATTCACCCCTCCACTTT. Translated, it gives CASSQSEGNLGNSPLHF.

The gene calls are TRBV5-1 and TRBJ2-1; TRBD2 agrees at 10 bases. Unmatched junction bases numbered 9, after V lost 2 bases and J lost 4 bases. Germline V gene data show CDR1 as SGHRS and CDR2 as YFSETQ. This CDR3 region has 17 residues. The CDR3 bases are TGCGCCAGCAGCTTCCCTAGCGGGAGTGTTAGGTACAATGAGCAGTTCTTC. It translates to CASSFPSGSVRYNEQFF.

V and J are TRBV9 and TRBJ1-2, with D possibly matching TRBD1 (6 bases). Per germline, CDR1 SGDLS and CDR2 YYNGEE. The CDR3 sequence is 15 residues long. The germline V and J ends were trimmed by 3 bases and 0 bases, with 12 bases remaining between them. The DNA of the CDR3 is TGTGCCAGCAGCGCTTCGCGGACAGCTAACTATGGCTACACCTTC. As protein: CASSASRTANYGYTF.

The gene calls are TRBV28 and TRBJ2-7; D is possibly TRBD1 (6 bases). The CDR3 contains 15 residues. V was shortened by 6 bases and J by 1 base, with 16 bases between the two germline ends. Germline V CDR1 and CDR2: MDHEN, SYDVKM. CDR3 protein: CASSPRTATSYEQYF. In nucleotides, the CDR3 is TGTGCCAGCAGCCCAAGGACAGCTACGTCCTACGAGCAGTACTTC.

The chain links TRBV18 to TRBJ2-7; D is undetermined. V was pared by 5 bases and J by 0 bases, with 14 bases between. Germline CDR1 KGHSH, CDR2 LQKENI. The CDR3 runs 15 residues. The CDR3: CASSSSVSNSYEQYF. CDR3 bases: TGTGCCAGCTCATCTTCTGTGAGCAACTCCTACGAGCAGTACTTC.

The rearrangement uses TRBV7-9 and TRBJ1-3; no reliable D call. Germline V gene sequence: CDR1 SEHNR, CDR2 FQNEAQ (reference sequence). Trimming took 5 bases from V and 4 from J, leaving 12 bases between them. The CDR3 is 14 residues long. This CDR3 is CASSQAAIGNTIYF. CDR3 DNA sequence: TGTGCCAGCAGCCAAGCGGCAATAGGAAACACCATATATTTT. The variable domain in full, completed from reference TRBV7-9 and TRBJ1-3, reads DTGVSQNPRHKITKRGQNVTFRCDPISEHNRLYWYRQTLGQGPEFLTYFQNEAQLEKSRLLSDRFSAERPKGSFSTLEIQRTEQGDSAMYLCASSQAAIGNTIYFGEGSWLTVV.

The rearrangement joins TRBV28 to TRBJ2-3, with TRBD1 matching over 8 bases. The germline CDR1 and CDR2 sequences are MDHEN and SYDVKM. The CDR3 sequence is 14 residues long. Losses at the gene ends were 2 bases for V and 5 bases for J; bases not matched to a gene: 3. CDR3 nucleotide sequence: TGTGCCAGCAGTTTACAGGGGGCGGGAGATACGCAGTATTTT. It codes for CASSLQGAGDTQYF.

DNA for the CDR3: TGTGCCAGCAGCCGAGGACAAGCGAACACCGGGGAGCTGTTTTTT. Protein: CASSRGQANTGELFF. The chain recombines TRBV4-2 with TRBJ2-2; the D gene is possibly TRBD1 (5 bases). Germline V CDR1 and CDR2: LGHNA, YNFKEQ. The V and J ends lost 4 bases and 0 bases respectively, with 9 bases between them. The CDR3 sequence is 15 residues long.

The chain recombines TRBV21-1 with TRBJ2-1; no check of the table's D call, TRBD1, against the DNA was made. TRBV21-1 is described as a pseudogene. This CDR3 is 12 amino acids long. The CDR3 bases are TGTGCCAGCAGAACAGCCTACAATGAGCAGTTCTTC. Its translation is CASRTAYNEQFF.

Worth noting for this clone: The junction shows a germline mismatch at one end, possibly a read error. V and J are TRBV6-1 and TRBJ2-1; 8 positions match TRBD2. This CDR3 region has 13 residues. CDR1 MNHNS and CDR2 SASEGT come from the germline V gene. This CDR3 is CASREAGEIEQFF. As DNA, the CDR3 is TGTGCCAGCAGGGAAGCGGGAGAAATTGAGCAGTTCTTC.

V is TRBV5-1 and J is TRBJ2-1; 10 bases match TRBD2. CDR3 length: 16 amino acids. V lost 1 base, J lost 5 bases, and 6 bases stayed unmatched. Germline values: CDR1 SGHRS, CDR2 YFSETQ. The DNA for the CDR3 is TGCGCCAGCAGCTTGTATCGGCTAGCGGGGGACAATGAGCAGTTCTTC. It translates to CASSLYRLAGDNEQFF.

The chain recombines TRBV3-1 (or the pseudogene TRBV3-2) with TRBJ2-2; D is perhaps TRBD2 (6 bases). In germline, CDR1 is LGHDT, CDR2 YNNKEL (reference sequence). The CDR3 runs to 15 residues. V was trimmed by 1 base and J by 5 bases, leaving 11 bases between them. CDR3 region: CASSQGIGGTGELFF. DNA for the CDR3: TGTGCCAGCAGCCAAGGGATTGGGGGGACCGGGGAGCTGTTTTTT.

This clone turned up a few times. V is TRBV19 and J is TRBJ2-6, with 7 bases fitting TRBD1. Germline V gives CDR1 LNHDA, CDR2 SQIVND (reference sequence). The CDR3 runs to 17 residues. The J segment lost 0 bases and the V segment lost 7 bases, leaving 9 bases of the junction unmatched. This chain's CDR3 is CASKMGRGHSGANVLTF. Written as DNA, the CDR3 is TGTGCCAGTAAAATGGGAAGGGGGCACTCTGGGGCCAACGTCCTGACTTTC.